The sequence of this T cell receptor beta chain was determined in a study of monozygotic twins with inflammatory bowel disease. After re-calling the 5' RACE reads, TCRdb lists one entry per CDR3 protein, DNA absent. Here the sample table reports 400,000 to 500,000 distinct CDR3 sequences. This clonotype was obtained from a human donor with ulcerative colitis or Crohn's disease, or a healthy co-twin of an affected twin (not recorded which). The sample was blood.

CDR3 loop: CASSLDFRGNTEAFF. V usage is TRBV11-2 and J usage is TRBJ1-1. The CDR3 runs 15 residues. Germline V CDR1 and CDR2: SGHAT, FQNNGV.